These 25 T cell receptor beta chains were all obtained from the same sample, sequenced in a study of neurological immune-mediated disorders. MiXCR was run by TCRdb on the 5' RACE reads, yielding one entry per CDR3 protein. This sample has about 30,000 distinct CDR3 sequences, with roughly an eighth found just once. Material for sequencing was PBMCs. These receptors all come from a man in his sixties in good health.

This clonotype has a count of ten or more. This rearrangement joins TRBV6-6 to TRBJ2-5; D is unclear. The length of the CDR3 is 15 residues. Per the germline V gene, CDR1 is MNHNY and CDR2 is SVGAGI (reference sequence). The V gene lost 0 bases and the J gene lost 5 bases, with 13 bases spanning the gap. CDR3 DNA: TGTGCCAGCAGTTACTCGGCCGGCGCGGATGAGACCCAGTACTTC. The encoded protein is CASSYSAGADETQYF.

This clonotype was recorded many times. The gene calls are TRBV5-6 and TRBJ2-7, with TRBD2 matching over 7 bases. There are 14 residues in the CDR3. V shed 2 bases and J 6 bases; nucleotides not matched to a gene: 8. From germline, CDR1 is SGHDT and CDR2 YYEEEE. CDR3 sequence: CASSFGGGLGEQYF. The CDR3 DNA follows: TGTGCCAGCAGCTTCGGGGGAGGGCTCGGCGAGCAGTACTTC.

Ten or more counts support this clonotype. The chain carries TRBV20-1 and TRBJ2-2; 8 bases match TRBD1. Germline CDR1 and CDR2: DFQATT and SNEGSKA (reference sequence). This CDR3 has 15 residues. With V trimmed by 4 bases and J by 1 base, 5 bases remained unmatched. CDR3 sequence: CSAISGTGNTGELFF. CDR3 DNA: TGCAGTGCTATTTCCGGGACAGGGAACACCGGGGAGCTGTTTTTT.

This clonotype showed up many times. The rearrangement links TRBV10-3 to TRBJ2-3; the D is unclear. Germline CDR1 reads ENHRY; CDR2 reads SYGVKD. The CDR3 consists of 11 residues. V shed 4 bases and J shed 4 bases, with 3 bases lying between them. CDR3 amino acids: CAISAADTQYF. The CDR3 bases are TGTGCCATCAGTGCGGCAGATACGCAGTATTTT.

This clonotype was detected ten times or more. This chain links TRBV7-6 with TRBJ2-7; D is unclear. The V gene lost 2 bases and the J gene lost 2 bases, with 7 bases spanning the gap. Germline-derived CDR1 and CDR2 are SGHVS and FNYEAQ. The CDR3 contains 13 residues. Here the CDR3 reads CASSLSGTYEQYF. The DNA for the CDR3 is TGTGCCAGCAGCTTATCTGGAACCTACGAGCAGTACTTC.

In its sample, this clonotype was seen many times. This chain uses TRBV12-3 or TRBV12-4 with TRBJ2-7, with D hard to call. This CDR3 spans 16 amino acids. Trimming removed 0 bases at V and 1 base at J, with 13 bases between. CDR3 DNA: TGTGCCAGCAGTTTAGCTTCGTTAGGGTTATCCTACGAGCAGTACTTC. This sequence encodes CASSLASLGLSYEQYF.

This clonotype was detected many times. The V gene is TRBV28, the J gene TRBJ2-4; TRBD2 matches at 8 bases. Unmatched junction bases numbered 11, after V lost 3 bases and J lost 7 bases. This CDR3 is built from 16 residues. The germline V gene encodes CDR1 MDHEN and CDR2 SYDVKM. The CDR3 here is CASSFVGAGEANIQYF. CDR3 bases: TGTGCCAGCAGTTTTGTGGGAGCGGGAGAGGCGAACATTCAGTACTTC.

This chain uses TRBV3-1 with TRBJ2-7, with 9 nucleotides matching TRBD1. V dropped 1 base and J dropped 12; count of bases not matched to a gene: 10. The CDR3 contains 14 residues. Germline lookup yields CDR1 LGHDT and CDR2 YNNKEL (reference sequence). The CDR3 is CASSQGDREGDRYF. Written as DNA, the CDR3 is TGTGCCAGCAGCCAAGGGGACAGGGAGGGGGATCGGTACTTC.

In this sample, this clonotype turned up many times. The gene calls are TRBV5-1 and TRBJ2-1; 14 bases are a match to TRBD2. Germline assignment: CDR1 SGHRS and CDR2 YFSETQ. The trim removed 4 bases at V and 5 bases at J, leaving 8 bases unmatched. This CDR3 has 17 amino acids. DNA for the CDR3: TGCGCCAGCAGCCCCGGACTAGCGGGAGGAATTGACAATGAGCAGTTCTTC. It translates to CASSPGLAGGIDNEQFF.

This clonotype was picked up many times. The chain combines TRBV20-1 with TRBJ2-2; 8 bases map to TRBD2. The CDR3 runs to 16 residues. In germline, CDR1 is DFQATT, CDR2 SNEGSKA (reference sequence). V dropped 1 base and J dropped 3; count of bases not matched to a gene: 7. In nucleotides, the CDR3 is TGCAGTGCTAGAGTCACCGGGACTAGTCACACCGGGGAGCTGTTTTTT. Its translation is CSARVTGTSHTGELFF.

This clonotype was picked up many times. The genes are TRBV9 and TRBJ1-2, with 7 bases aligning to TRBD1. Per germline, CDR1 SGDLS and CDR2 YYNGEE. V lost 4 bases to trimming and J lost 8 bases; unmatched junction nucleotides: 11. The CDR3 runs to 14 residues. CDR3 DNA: TGTGCCAGCAGCTCAGGGGGAGGAGGGAAGGGCTACACCTTC. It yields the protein CASSSGGGGKGYTF.

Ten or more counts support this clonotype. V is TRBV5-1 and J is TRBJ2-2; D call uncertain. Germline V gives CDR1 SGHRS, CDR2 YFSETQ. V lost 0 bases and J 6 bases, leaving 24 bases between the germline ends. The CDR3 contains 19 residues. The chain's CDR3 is CASSLAPAGRFLSAGELFF. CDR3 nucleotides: TGCGCCAGCAGCTTGGCCCCCGCAGGAAGGTTCTTATCGGCCGGGGAGCTGTTTTTT.

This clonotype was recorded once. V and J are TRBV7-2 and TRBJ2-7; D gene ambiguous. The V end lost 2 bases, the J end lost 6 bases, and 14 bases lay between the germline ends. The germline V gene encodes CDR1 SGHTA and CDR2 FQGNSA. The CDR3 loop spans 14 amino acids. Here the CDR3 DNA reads TGTGCCAGCAGCTTAAAGTTTGGAGTGAGCGAGCAGTACTTC. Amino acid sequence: CASSLKFGVSEQYF.

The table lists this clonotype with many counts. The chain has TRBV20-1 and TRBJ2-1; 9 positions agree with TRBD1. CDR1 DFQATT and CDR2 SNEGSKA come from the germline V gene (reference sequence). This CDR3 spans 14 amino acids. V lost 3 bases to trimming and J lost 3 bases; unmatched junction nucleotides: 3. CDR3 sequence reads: CSASTGGFYNEQFF. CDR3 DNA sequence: TGCAGTGCTAGTACAGGGGGCTTCTACAATGAGCAGTTCTTC.

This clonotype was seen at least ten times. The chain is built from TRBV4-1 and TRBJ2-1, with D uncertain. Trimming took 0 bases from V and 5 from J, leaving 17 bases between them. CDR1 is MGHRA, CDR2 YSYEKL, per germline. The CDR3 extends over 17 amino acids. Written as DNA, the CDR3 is TGCGCCAGCAGCCAAGATAGATCGGGCACCGAGAACAATGAGCAGTTCTTC. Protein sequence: CASSQDRSGTENNEQFF.

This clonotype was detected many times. CDR3 in amino acids: CASSLVGGANTDTQYF. The CDR3 bases are TGTGCCAGCAGCTTAGTTGGCGGAGCCAACACAGATACGCAGTATTTT. The gene calls are TRBV7-3 and TRBJ2-3; D unresolved. CDR3 length equals 16 residues. V was shortened by 2 bases and J by 2 bases, with 14 bases between the two germline ends. Per germline, CDR1 SGHTA and CDR2 FQGTGA.

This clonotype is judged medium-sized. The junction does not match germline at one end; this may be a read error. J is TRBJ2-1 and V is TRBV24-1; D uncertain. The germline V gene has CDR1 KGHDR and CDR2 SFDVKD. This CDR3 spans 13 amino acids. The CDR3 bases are TGTGCCACCAGTGATCTACAATACACTGAGCAGTTCTTC. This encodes CATSDLQYTEQFF.

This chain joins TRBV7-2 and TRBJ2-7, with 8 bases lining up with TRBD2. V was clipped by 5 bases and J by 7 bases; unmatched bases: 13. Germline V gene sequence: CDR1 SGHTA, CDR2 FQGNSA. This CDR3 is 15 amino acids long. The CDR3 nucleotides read TGTGCCAGCAGCCGGACCAGCGGGGGATCGGGAGAGCAGTACTTC. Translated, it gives CASSRTSGGSGEQYF. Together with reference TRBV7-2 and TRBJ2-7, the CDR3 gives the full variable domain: GAGVSQSPSNKVTEKGKDVELRCDPISGHTALYWYRQSLGQGLEFLIYFQGNSAPDKSGLPSDRFSAERTGGSVSTLTIQRTQQEDSAVYLCASSRTSGGSGEQYFGPGTRLTVT.

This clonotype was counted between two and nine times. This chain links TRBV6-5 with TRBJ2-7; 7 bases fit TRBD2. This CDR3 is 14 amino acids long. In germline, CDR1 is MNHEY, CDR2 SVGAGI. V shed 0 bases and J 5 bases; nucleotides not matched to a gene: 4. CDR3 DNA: TGTGCCAGCAGTTACTCGGGAGGGAGGAACGAGCAGTACTTC. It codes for CASSYSGGRNEQYF.

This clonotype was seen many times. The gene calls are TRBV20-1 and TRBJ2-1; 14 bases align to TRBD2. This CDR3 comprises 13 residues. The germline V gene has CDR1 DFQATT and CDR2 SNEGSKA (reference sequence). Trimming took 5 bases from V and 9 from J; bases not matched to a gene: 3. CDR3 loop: CSAVGLAGVEQFF. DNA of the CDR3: TGCAGTGCTGTGGGACTAGCGGGAGTTGAGCAGTTCTTC.

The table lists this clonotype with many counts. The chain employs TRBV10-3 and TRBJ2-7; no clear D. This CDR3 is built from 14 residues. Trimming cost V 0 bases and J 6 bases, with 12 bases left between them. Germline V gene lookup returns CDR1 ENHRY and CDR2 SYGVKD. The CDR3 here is CAISESWQRGEQYF. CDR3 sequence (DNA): TGTGCCATCAGTGAGTCGTGGCAGCGAGGCGAGCAGTACTTC.

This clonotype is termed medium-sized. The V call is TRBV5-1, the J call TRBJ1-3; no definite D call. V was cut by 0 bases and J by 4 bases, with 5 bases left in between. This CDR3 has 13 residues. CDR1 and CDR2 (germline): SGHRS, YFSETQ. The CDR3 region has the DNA TGCGCCAGCAGCTTGGGTGGAGGAAACACCATATATTTT. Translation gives CASSLGGGNTIYF. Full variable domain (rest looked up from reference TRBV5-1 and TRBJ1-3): KAGVTQTPRYLIKTRGQQVTLSCSPISGHRSVSWYQQTPGQGLQFLFEYFSETQRNKGNFPGRFSGRQFSNSRSEMNVSTLELGDSALYLCASSLGGGNTIYFGEGSWLTVV.

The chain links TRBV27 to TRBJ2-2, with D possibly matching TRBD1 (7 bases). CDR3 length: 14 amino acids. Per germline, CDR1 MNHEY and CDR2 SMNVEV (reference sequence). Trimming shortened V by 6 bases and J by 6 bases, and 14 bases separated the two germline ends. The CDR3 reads CASRRTGGPGELFF. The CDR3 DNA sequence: TGTGCCAGCAGAAGGACAGGAGGGCCCGGGGAGCTGTTTTTT.

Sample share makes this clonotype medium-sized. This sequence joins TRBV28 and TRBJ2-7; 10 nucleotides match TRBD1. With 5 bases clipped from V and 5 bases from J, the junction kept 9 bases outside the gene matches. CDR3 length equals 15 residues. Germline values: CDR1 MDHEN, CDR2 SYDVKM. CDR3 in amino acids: CASSMTGGWLNEQYF. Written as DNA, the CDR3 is TGTGCCAGCAGTATGACAGGGGGCTGGCTAAACGAGCAGTACTTC.

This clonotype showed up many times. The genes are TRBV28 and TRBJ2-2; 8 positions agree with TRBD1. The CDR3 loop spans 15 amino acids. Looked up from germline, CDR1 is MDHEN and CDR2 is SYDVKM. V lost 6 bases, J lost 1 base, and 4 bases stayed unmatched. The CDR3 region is CASRTDRVNTGELFF. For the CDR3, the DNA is TGTGCCAGCAGAACGGACAGGGTGAACACCGGGGAGCTGTTTTTT.